This T cell receptor beta chain was sequenced during a study of T cells after yellow fever vaccination. V was clipped by 2 bases and J by 4 bases; unmatched bases: 3. This CDR3 is built from 15 residues. Germline CDR1 SNHLY, CDR2 FYNNEI. In its sample, this clonotype was seen a few times. Antigen specificity is unknown. TCRdb used MiXCR to reprocess the 5' RACE reads, holding one entry per CDR3 protein. The sample lists approximately 260,000 distinct CDR3 sequences, roughly 5% seen once, with around 3.5% in the top ten. Notes on the study in general: The booster response re-showed most primary clones: more than 95% CD4, 88% CD8.

The sequencing used CD4+ T cells sorted from PBMCs, collected on the day of the yellow fever booster vaccination. This clonotype was obtained from a man aged 18 to 29 who received the YFV17D yellow fever vaccine. V is TRBV2 and J is TRBJ1-1; 11 bases line up with TRBD1. In DNA, the CDR3 is TGTGCCAGCAGTGAAAGGGGGACAGGGGGCACTGAAGCTTTCTTT. Protein: CASSERGTGGTEAFF.